This TCR beta chain is drawn from a study of blood T cell repertoires in COVID-19. Study background: PBMCs, B-cell-depleted T cells, or T cells were the source of the cDNA or gDNA that made up the material.

The length of the CDR3 is 12 residues. Germline V CDR1 and CDR2: MRHNA, SNTAGT. J was trimmed by 2 bases and V by 9 bases; bases with no gene match: 4. TCRdb's copy holds only in-frame clones and misses some; the assay was immunoSEQ multiplex PCR. The sample yields roughly 74,000 clones, around 89% seen once. Those enrolled, adults aged roughly 18 to 89 years, came from fewer than 25 US areas. Allocation to cohorts depended on clinical history reported by the participants. Sequencing was performed on PBMCs or T cells enriched from blood (not recorded which). The receptor comes from a woman in her forties or fifties with acute COVID-19. The chain has TRBV6-4 and TRBJ2-7; 7 bases align to TRBD1. CDR3 loop: CARQGCPYEQYF. In nucleotides, the CDR3 is TGTGCCAGACAGGGGTGCCCCTACGAGCAGTACTTC.